These 15 T cell receptor beta chains were all obtained from the same sample, sequenced in a study of T cells expressing NK-cell markers. TCRdb reanalyzed the 5' RACE reads, giving one entry per CDR3 protein sequence and no DNA. This sample carries 500,000 or so distinct CDR3 sequences, with approximately 3.5% going to the ten biggest clones. Sample: blood T cells: a sorted CD56 or NKG2C T cell subset, CD4+ or CD8+ T cells, or bulk PBMC T cells (not recorded which). These receptors originate from a man between 18 and 35 years old in good health.

The chain is built from TRBV29-1 and TRBJ2-3; TCRdb's D call, TRBD1, is unchecked because there is no DNA. Per the germline V gene, CDR1 is SQVTM and CDR2 is ANQGSEA. The CDR3 runs 14 residues. CDR3 region: CSVLGTGGTDTQYF.

CDR3: CASSFEDRQETQYF. The V call is TRBV5-5, the J call TRBJ2-5. CDR1 is SGHKS, CDR2 YYEKEE, per germline (reference sequence). The CDR3 is 14 residues long.

V usage is TRBV6-1 and J usage is TRBJ1-3; TCRdb indicates TRBD1, and absent DNA this call remains unverified. This CDR3 region has 16 residues. Per germline, CDR1 MNHNS and CDR2 SASEGT. CDR3 region: CASIGSDRPSGNTIYF.

The chain employs TRBV20-1 and TRBJ2-5. CDR1 and CDR2 (germline): DFQATT, SNEGSKA (reference sequence). The CDR3 has 13 amino acids. The CDR3: CSADYETAETQYF.

This chain uses TRBV6-5 with TRBJ2-3. Germline-derived CDR1 and CDR2 are MNHEY and SVGAGI. This CDR3 contains 16 residues. Here the CDR3 reads CASSYLRLGSTDTQYF.

The chain links TRBV7-9 to TRBJ2-4; TCRdb gives TRBD2 as the D gene, but with no DNA this cannot be confirmed. Germline V gives CDR1 SEHNR, CDR2 FQNEAQ (reference sequence). This CDR3 contains 14 residues. The CDR3 region is CASSGRTSANIQYF.

The gene calls are TRBV7-2 and TRBJ2-3; TCRdb calls TRBD1, which cannot be checked without DNA. Germline loops: CDR1 SGHTA, CDR2 FQGNSA. The CDR3 runs to 15 residues. CDR3: CASSEGGQGTDTQYF.

This chain links TRBV28 with TRBJ1-5; lacking DNA, the TRBD1 call made by TCRdb goes unchecked. The CDR3 covers 15 residues. Germline V gene data show CDR1 as MDHEN and CDR2 as SYDVKM. The CDR3 reads CASSFFGQAYQPQHF.

The chain couples TRBV7-9 to TRBJ2-7; with no DNA, the TCRdb D assignment of TRBD2 cannot be verified. CDR3 length: 15 residues. The germline V gene encodes CDR1 SEHNR and CDR2 FQNEAQ (reference sequence). This CDR3 reads CASSNAASGSYEQYF.

The chain has TRBV9 and TRBJ2-7. The CDR3 has 15 residues. Germline values: CDR1 SGDLS, CDR2 YYNGEE. CDR3: CASSVSRGSFYEQYF.

The chain recombines TRBV5-1 with TRBJ2-1; the TRBD2 assignment by TCRdb is unverifiable without DNA. CDR1 SGHRS and CDR2 YFSETQ come from the germline V gene. CDR3 size: 14 residues. CDR3 in amino acids: CASVMLAGYNEQFF.

The chain links TRBV15 to TRBJ1-2. Germline CDR1 LNHNV, CDR2 YYDKDF (reference sequence). The CDR3 extends over 14 amino acids. Here the CDR3 reads CATSRDAADYGYTF.

The rearrangement links TRBV12-3 or TRBV12-4 to TRBJ2-3; TCRdb reports TRBD1, a call that lacks DNA to check it against. The CDR3 length is 16 residues. The CDR3 sequence is CASSLGQGSGTDTQYF.

The chain recombines TRBV21-1 with TRBJ2-2; TCRdb's D call, TRBD1, is unchecked because there is no DNA. TRBV21-1 is tagged as a pseudogene. CDR3 length equals 13 residues. This chain's CDR3 is CAILYPNTGELFF.

The V and J genes are TRBV29-1 and TRBJ1-3; TCRdb reports TRBD1, a call that lacks DNA to check it against. CDR1 and CDR2 from the germline V gene are SQVTM and ANQGSEA. This CDR3 has 13 amino acids. The CDR3 here is CSVDRATGNTIYF. The full variable domain, rest sourced from reference TRBV29-1 and TRBJ1-3, is SAVISQKPSRDICQRGTSLTIQCQVDSQVTMMFWYRQQPGQSLTLIATANQGSEATYESGFVIDKFPISRPNLTFSTLTVSNMSPEDSSIYLCSVDRATGNTIYFGEGSWLTVV.